The sequence of this TCR beta chain was determined in a study of blood T cell repertoires in COVID-19. V dropped 7 bases and J dropped 0 bases, with 13 bases sitting between them. Germline CDR1 reads SGHRS; CDR2 reads YFSETQ. The CDR3 is 14 residues long. Sequencing used immunoSEQ multiplex PCR; TCRdb keeps in-frame clones, though not all of them. The data hold tens of thousands of clones, with about 83% observed a single time. This TCR came from a woman older than 75 with active or convalescent COVID-19. The V and J genes are TRBV5-1 and TRBJ1-1; tentative D call: TRBD1 (5 bases). Source material: peripheral blood. CDR3 DNA: TGCGCCAGCCGTCGGGGGGATATGAACACTGAAGCTTTCTTT. Its translation: CASRRGDMNTEAFF. Full variable domain (missing parts from reference TRBV5-1 and TRBJ1-1): KAGVTQTPRYLIKTRGQQVTLSCSPISGHRSVSWYQQTPGQGLQFLFEYFSETQRNKGNFPGRFSGRQFSNSRSEMNVSTLELGDSALYLCASRRGDMNTEAFFGQGTRLTVV.